In this sample, the clone carrying this T cell receptor (beta chain) turned up a few times. Its specificity is unknown. The data derive from a study of identical twins. Study-wide results and caveats: Sequences that were beta out-of-frame showed weaker excess twin sharing. There is a chance that invariant MAIT and iNKT cells partially muddied zero-insertion analyses.

A universal primer site came from template switching; cDNA carried unique molecular identifiers. TCRdb reprocessed the 5' RACE reads with MiXCR, giving one entry per CDR3 protein. The sample contains roughly 250,000 distinct CDR3 sequences, roughly 7% of which appear only once. Germline V gene lookup returns CDR1 LNHDA and CDR2 SQIVND (reference sequence). CDR3 length equals 15 residues. Trimming removed 3 bases from V and 3 bases from J; junction bases left unmatched: 5. Another study also made use of these data, one on yellow fever vaccine responses in identical twins.

The clonotype comes from a woman under 30 in good health. Sequenced sample: memory (CD45RO+) T cells sorted from blood. This rearrangement joins TRBV19 to TRBJ2-1, with 7 bases aligning to TRBD2. CDR3 nucleotide sequence: TGTGCCAGTAGTATTGGGTGGGGGGGCTACAATGAGCAGTTCTTC. Encoded protein: CASSIGWGGYNEQFF.